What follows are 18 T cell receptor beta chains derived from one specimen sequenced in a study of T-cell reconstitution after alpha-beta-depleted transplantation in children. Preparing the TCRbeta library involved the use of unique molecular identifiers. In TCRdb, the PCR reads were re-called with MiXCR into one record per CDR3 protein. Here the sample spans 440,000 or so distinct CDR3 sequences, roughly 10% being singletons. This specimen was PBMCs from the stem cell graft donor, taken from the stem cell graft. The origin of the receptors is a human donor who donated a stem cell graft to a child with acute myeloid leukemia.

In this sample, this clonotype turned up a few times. The CDR3 here is CASSQPQGRGYNEQFF. Written as DNA, the CDR3 is TGTGCCAGCAGCCAGCCACAGGGGCGGGGATACAATGAGCAGTTCTTC. V usage is TRBV6-1 and J usage is TRBJ2-1; D is perhaps TRBD1 (7 bases). Germline-derived CDR1 and CDR2 are MNHNS and SASEGT. The V gene lost 6 bases and the J gene lost 4 bases, with 19 bases spanning the gap. The CDR3 is made up of 16 amino acids.

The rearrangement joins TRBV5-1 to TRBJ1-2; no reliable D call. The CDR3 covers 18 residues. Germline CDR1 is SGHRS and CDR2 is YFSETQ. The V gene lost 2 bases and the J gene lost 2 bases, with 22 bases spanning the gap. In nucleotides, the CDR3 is TGCGCCAGCAGCTTTGGAAAGGGAGAGCAAAAAAGAAACTATGGCTACACCTTC. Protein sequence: CASSFGKGEQKRNYGYTF.

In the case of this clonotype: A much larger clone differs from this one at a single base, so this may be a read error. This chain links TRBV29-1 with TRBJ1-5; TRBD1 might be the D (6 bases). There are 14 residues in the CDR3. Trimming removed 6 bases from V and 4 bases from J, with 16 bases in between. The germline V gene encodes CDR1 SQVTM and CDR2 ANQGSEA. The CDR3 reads CSVSGTSYNQPQHF. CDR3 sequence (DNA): TGCAGCGTCTCCGGGACAAGTTATAATCAGCCCCAGCATTTT.

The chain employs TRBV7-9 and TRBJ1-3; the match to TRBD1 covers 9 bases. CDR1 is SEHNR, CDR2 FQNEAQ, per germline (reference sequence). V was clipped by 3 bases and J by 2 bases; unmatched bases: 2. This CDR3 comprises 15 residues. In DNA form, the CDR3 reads TGTGCCAGCAGCTTGAACAGGGGGCCTGGAAACACCATATATTTT. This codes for CASSLNRGPGNTIYF.

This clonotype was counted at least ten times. CDR3 coding DNA: TGTGCCAGCAGCCCAGGACTAGCGGGAGGTAATGAGCAGTTCTTC. The encoded protein is CASSPGLAGGNEQFF. The chain links TRBV7-9 to TRBJ2-1; the match to TRBD2 covers 14 bases. CDR1 SEHNR and CDR2 FQNEAQ come from the germline V gene (reference sequence). Losses at the gene ends were 5 bases for V and 7 bases for J; bases not matched to a gene: 4. The CDR3 spans 15 residues.

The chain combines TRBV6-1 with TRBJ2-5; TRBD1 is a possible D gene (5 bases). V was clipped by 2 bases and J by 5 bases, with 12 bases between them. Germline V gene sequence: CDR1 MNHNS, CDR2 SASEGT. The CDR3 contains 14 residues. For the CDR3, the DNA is TGTGCCAGCAGTGAATGGGGTAGGGGTGAGACCCAGTACTTC. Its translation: CASSEWGRGETQYF.

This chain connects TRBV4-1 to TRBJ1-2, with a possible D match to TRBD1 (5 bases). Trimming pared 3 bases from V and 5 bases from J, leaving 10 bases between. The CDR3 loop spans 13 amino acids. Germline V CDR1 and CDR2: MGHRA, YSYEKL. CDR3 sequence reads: CASSHPQAYGYTF. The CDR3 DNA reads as TGCGCCAGCAGCCATCCACAGGCGTATGGCTACACCTTC.

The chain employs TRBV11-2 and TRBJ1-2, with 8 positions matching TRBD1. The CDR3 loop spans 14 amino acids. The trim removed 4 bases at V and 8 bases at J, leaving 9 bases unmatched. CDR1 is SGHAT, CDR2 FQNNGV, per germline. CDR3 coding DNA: TGTGCCAGCAGCTCACCGAACAGGGGGGAAGGCTACACCTTC. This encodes CASSSPNRGEGYTF.

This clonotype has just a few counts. The CDR3: CASSSGLARDAEQFF. CDR3 in DNA: TGTGCCAGCAGCTCGGGACTAGCCCGCGACGCTGAGCAGTTCTTC. The chain recombines TRBV7-3 with TRBJ2-1; 9 nucleotides agree with TRBD2. This CDR3 has 15 amino acids. CDR1 SGHTA and CDR2 FQGTGA come from the germline V gene. V was pared by 4 bases and J by 9 bases, with 10 bases of the junction left unmatched.

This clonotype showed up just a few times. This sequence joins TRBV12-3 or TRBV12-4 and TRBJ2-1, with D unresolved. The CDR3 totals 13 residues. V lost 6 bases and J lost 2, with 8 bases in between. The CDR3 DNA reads TGTGCCAGCAGGACTGCAGCCTACAATGAGCAGTTCTTC. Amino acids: CASRTAAYNEQFF.

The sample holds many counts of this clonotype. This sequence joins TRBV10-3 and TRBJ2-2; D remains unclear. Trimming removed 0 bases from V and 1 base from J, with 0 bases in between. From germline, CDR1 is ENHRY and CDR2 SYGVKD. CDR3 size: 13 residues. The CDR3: CAISESNTGELFF. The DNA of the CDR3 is TGTGCCATCAGTGAGTCGAACACCGGGGAGCTGTTTTTT.

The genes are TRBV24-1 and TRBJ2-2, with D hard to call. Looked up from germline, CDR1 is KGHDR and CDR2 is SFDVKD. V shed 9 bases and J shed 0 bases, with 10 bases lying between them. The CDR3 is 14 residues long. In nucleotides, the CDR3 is TGTGCCACCGCCAGCGACGCGAACACCGGGGAGCTGTTTTTT. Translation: CATASDANTGELFF.

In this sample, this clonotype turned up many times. The CDR3 loop is CASSGQGQTNYGYTF. Here the CDR3 DNA reads TGTGCCAGCAGCGGCCAGGGACAGACTAACTATGGCTACACCTTC. The chain links TRBV7-9 to TRBJ1-2; TRBD1 matches 7 bases. V trimming: 5 bases; J trimming: 0 bases; junction bases outside the gene matches: 6. This CDR3 is built from 15 residues. The germline V gene has CDR1 SEHNR and CDR2 FQNEAQ (reference sequence). Combining the CDR3 with reference TRBV7-9 and TRBJ1-2 gives the whole variable domain DTGVSQNPRHKITKRGQNVTFRCDPISEHNRLYWYRQTLGQGPEFLTYFQNEAQLEKSRLLSDRFSAERPKGSFSTLEIQRTEQGDSAMYLCASSGQGQTNYGYTFGSGTRLTVV.

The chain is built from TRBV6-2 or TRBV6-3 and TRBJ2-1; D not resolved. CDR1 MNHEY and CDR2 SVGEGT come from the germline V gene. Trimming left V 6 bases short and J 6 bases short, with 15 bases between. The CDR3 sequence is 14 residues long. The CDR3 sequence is CASSHGPPTNEQFF. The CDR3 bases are TGTGCCAGCAGCCACGGACCACCAACCAATGAGCAGTTCTTC.

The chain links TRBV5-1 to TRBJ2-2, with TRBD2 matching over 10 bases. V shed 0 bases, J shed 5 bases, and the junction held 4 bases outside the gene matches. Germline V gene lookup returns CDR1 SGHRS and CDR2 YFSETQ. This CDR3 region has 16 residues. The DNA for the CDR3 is TGCGCCAGCAGCTTGGGGCTAGCGGGGGTGACCGGGGAGCTGTTTTTT. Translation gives CASSLGLAGVTGELFF.

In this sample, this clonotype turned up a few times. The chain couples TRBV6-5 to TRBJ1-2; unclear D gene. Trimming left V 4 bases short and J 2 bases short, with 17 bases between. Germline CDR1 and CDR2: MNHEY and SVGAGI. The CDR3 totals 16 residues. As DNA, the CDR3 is TGTGCCAGCAGTTCCTTCCCCCCCCGGACCAACTATGGCTACACCTTC. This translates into CASSSFPPRTNYGYTF.

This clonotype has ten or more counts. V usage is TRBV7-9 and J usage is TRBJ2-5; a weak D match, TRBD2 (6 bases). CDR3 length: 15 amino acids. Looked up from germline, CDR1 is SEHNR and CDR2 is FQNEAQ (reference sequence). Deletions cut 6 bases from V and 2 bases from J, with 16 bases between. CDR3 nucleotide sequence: TGTGCCAGCAGGACCCAAGCGGGCAGACAAGAGACCCAGTACTTC. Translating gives CASRTQAGRQETQYF.

The CDR3 loop reads CASSRQGASYGYTF. The CDR3 region has the DNA TGTGCCAGCAGCAGACAGGGGGCGTCTTATGGCTACACCTTC. The chain links TRBV12-3 or TRBV12-4 to TRBJ1-2; 10 nucleotides line up with TRBD1. This CDR3 has 14 amino acids. Germline trimming cut 6 bases from V and 5 bases from J; bases unmatched to any gene: 6.